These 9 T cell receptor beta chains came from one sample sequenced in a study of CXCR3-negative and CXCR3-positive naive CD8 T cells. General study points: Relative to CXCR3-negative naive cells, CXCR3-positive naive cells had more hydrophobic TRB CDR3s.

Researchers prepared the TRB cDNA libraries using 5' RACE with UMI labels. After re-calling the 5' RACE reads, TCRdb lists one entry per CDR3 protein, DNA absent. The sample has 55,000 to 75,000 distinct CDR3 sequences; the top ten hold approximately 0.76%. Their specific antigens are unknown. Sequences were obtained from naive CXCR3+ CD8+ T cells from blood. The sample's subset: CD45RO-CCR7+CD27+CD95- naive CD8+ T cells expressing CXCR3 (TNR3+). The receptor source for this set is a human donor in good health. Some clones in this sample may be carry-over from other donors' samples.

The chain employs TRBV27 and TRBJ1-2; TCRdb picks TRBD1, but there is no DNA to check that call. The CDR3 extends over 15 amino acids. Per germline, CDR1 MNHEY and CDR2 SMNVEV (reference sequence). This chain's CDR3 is CASSLYLGQQNGYTF.

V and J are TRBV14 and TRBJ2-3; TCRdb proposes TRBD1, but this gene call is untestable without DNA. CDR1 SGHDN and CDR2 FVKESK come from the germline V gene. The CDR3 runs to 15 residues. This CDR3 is CASSQFQGGTDTQYF.

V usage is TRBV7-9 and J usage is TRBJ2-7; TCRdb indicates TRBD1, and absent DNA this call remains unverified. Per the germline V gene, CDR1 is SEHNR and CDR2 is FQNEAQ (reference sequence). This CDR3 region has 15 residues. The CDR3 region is CASSLDLRGFHEQYF. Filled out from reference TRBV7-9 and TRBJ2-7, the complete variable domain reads DTGVSQNPRHKITKRGQNVTFRCDPISEHNRLYWYRQTLGQGPEFLTYFQNEAQLEKSRLLSDRFSAERPKGSFSTLEIQRTEQGDSAMYLCASSLDLRGFHEQYFGPGTRLTVT.

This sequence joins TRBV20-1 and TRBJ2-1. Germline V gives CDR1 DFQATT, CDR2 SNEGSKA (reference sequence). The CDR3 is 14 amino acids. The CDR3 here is CSARVSRYGYEQFF.

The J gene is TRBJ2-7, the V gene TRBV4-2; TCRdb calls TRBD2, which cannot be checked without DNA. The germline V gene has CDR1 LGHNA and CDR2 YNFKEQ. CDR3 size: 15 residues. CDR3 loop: CASSQGLAETYEQYF.

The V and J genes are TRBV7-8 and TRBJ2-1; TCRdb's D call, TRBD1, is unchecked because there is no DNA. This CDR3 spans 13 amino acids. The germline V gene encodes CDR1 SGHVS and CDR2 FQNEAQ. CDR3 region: CASSLVVRQGQFF.

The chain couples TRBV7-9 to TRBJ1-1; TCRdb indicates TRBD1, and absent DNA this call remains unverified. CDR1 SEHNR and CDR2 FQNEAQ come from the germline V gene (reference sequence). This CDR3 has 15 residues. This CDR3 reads CASSAGTGGYTEAFF.

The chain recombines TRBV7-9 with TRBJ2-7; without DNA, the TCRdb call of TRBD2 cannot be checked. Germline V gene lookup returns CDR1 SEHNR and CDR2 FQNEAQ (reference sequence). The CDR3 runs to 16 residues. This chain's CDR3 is CASSALDSEGSHEQYF.

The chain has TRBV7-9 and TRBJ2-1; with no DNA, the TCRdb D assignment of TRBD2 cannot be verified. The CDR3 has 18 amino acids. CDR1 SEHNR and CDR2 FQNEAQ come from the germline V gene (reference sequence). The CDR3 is CASSLAILEGLSYNEQFF.